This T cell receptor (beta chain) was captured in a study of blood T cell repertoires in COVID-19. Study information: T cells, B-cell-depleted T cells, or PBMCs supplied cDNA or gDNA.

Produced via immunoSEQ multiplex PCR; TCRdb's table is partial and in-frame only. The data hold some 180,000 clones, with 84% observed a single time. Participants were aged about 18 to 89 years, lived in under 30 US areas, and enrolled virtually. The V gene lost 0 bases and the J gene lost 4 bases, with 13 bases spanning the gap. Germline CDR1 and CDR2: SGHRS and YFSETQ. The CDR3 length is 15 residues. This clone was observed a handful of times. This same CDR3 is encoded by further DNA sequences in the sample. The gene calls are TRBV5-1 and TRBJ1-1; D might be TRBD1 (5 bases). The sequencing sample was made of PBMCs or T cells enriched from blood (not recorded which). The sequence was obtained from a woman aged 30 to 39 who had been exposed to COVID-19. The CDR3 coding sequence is TGCGCCAGCAGCTTGGCCTCGGGCGGGGGCACTGAAGCTTTCTTT. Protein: CASSLASGGGTEAFF.